One sample yielded the 27 T cell receptor beta chains listed below, sequenced in a study of cytomegalovirus exposure and HLA in healthy donors. PCR amplification relied on 60 Vbeta primers (plus 13 Jbeta primers). The table came from immunoSEQ multiplex PCR; TCRdb's copy has only in-frame clones and leaves some out. Of 70,000 to 95,000 clones in the sample, approximately 80% were seen once. The source material was PBMCs. All receptors derive from a woman in her twenties or thirties in good health and CMV-seronegative.

The table lists this clone with a few counts. V gene TRBV7-8 combines with J gene TRBJ2-2, with TRBD1 matching over 8 bases. The V and J ends lost 5 bases and 6 bases, in that order; junction bases with no gene match: 5. The CDR3 extends over 14 amino acids. Germline V gene lookup returns CDR1 SGHVS and CDR2 FQNEAQ. The CDR3 reads CASSQDRVAGELFF. As DNA, the CDR3 is TGTGCCAGCAGCCAGGACAGGGTGGCCGGGGAGCTGTTTTTT.

Only a few counts were recorded for this clone. The chain has TRBV11-3 and TRBJ2-1, with 12 bases identical to TRBD2. The CDR3 length is 15 residues. Germline V gives CDR1 SGHNT, CDR2 YENEEA. J was trimmed by 7 bases and V by 5 bases; bases with no gene match: 6. As DNA, the CDR3 is TGTGCCAGCAGCCAACTAGCGGGAGGTCCTAATGAGCAGTTCTTC. Translation gives CASSQLAGGPNEQFF.

The J gene is TRBJ1-3, the V gene TRBV30; a weak D match, TRBD1 (5 bases). Germline V gene lookup returns CDR1 GTSNPN and CDR2 SVGIG (reference sequence). Trimming removed 0 bases from V and 4 bases from J, with 7 bases in between. The CDR3 is 13 amino acids. The chain's CDR3 is CAWSVRGGNTIYF. The CDR3 DNA reads as TGTGCCTGGAGTGTACGGGGGGGAAACACCATATATTTT. The whole variable domain, filled in from reference TRBV30 and TRBJ1-3, reads SQTIHQWPATLVQPVGSPLSLECTVEGTSNPNLYWYRQAAGRGLQLLFYSVGIGQISSEVPQNLSASRPQDRQFILSSKKLLLSDSGFYLCAWSVRGGNTIYFGEGSWLTVV.

In DNA form, the CDR3 reads TGTGCCAGCACCCAAAGGGGGCTCTACGAGCAGTACTTC. Protein sequence: CASTQRGLYEQYF. The chain carries TRBV5-6 and TRBJ2-7; 7 bases are shared with TRBD1. The CDR3 contains 13 residues. Per germline, CDR1 SGHDT and CDR2 YYEEEE. Losses at the gene ends were 6 bases for V and 3 bases for J; bases not matched to a gene: 6.

This clone was counted a single time. The chain is built from TRBV28 and TRBJ1-1; D gene unclear. Looked up from germline, CDR1 is MDHEN and CDR2 is SYDVKM. The CDR3 sequence is 12 residues long. Trimming took 2 bases from V and 3 from J, leaving 4 bases between them. This CDR3 is CASSLLDTEAFF. CDR3 nucleotides: TGTGCCAGCAGTTTACTCGACACTGAAGCTTTCTTT.

This clone showed up just a few times. The chain couples TRBV30 to TRBJ2-7; D is unresolved. Germline CDR1 is GTSNPN and CDR2 is SVGIG (reference sequence). Trimming left V 0 bases short and J 0 bases short, with 9 bases between. The CDR3 contains 14 residues. This chain's CDR3 is CAWSVRQASYEQYF. CDR3 sequence (DNA): TGTGCCTGGAGTGTACGGCAGGCCTCCTACGAGCAGTACTTC.

V and J are TRBV4-1 and TRBJ2-5; D may be TRBD1 (7 bases). V was cut by 0 bases and J by 6 bases, with 14 bases left in between. The CDR3 totals 15 residues. The V gene's germline CDR1 is MGHRA and CDR2 YSYEKL. The CDR3: CASSQDGGGGKTQYF. Here the CDR3 DNA reads TGCGCCAGCAGCCAAGATGGAGGGGGCGGAAAGACCCAGTACTTC.

The V gene is TRBV11-2, the J gene TRBJ2-7, with D possibly TRBD1 on 6 matching bases. Looked up from germline, CDR1 is SGHAT and CDR2 is FQNNGV. V was cut by 2 bases and J by 2 bases, with 13 bases left in between. This CDR3 has 15 amino acids. This CDR3 is CASSLRSGVTYEQYF. The CDR3 coding sequence is TGTGCCAGCAGCTTAAGGTCAGGGGTCACCTACGAGCAGTACTTC.

The chain links TRBV19 to TRBJ2-3; possibly TRBD2 for D (6 bases). Germline V gene lookup returns CDR1 LNHDA and CDR2 SQIVND (reference sequence). Between the trimmed V and J ends, which lost 6 bases and 5 bases, there was a span of 24 bases. The CDR3 sequence is 17 residues long. CDR3 in DNA: TGTGCCAGTAGCGAAAGGGAGACTAGGTTTGTGGGAGATACGCAGTATTTT. Amino acids: CASSERETRFVGDTQYF.

The chain combines TRBV6-5 with TRBJ1-1; a possible D gene is TRBD1 (6 bases). CDR3 size: 14 residues. Looked up from germline, CDR1 is MNHEY and CDR2 is SVGAGI. Trimming cost V 6 bases and J 0 bases, with 11 bases left between them. CDR3 sequence (DNA): TGTGCCAGCAGCGAACGACAGGTGAACACTGAAGCTTTCTTT. Translation gives CASSERQVNTEAFF.

The chain employs TRBV2 and TRBJ2-2; TRBD1 matches 8 bases. The CDR3 covers 14 residues. Germline V gene data show CDR1 as SNHLY and CDR2 as FYNNEI. With 6 bases clipped from V and 6 bases from J, the junction kept 6 bases outside the gene matches. The CDR3 loop is CASSSDREAGELFF. The CDR3 DNA sequence: TGTGCCAGCAGCTCGGACAGGGAAGCCGGGGAGCTGTTTTTT.

The genes are TRBV27 and TRBJ2-1; 8 positions match TRBD2. V shed 5 bases, J shed 6 bases, and the junction held 12 bases outside the gene matches. The length of the CDR3 is 16 residues. CDR1 MNHEY and CDR2 SMNVEV come from the germline V gene (reference sequence). In DNA, the CDR3 is TGTGCCAGCAGTCTCCCGACGGGGGGGGTCATCAATGAGCAGTTCTTC. Translation: CASSLPTGGVINEQFF.

J is TRBJ1-2 and V is TRBV28; no clear D. Deletions cut 4 bases from V and 3 bases from J, with 9 bases between. Germline V CDR1 and CDR2: MDHEN, SYDVKM. The CDR3 has 13 residues. The CDR3 sequence is CASSSTDYYGYTF. In DNA, the CDR3 is TGTGCCAGCAGTTCGACGGACTACTATGGCTACACCTTC.

This chain links TRBV25-1 with TRBJ1-2; 7 bases are a match to TRBD1. V was clipped by 3 bases and J by 7 bases; unmatched bases: 5. Germline CDR1 is MGHDK and CDR2 is SYGVNS. CDR3 size: 13 residues. The CDR3 coding sequence is TGTGCCAGCAGTGAGGCAGGGGGTTTTGGCTACACCTTC. Its translation: CASSEAGGFGYTF.

This chain links TRBV4-1 with TRBJ2-6, with D possibly TRBD2 on 6 matching bases. CDR1 and CDR2 from the germline V gene are MGHRA and YSYEKL. The CDR3 is made up of 18 amino acids. Trimming took 4 bases from V and 0 from J, leaving 16 bases between them. CDR3: CASSPAAGPVSGANVLTF. Written as DNA, the CDR3 is TGCGCCAGCAGCCCCGCGGCGGGGCCTGTCTCTGGGGCCAACGTCCTGACTTTC.

This clone occurred once. The V call is TRBV19, the J call TRBJ2-3; unclear D gene. The germline V gene has CDR1 LNHDA and CDR2 SQIVND (reference sequence). CDR3 length equals 17 residues. Trimming removed 5 bases at V and 1 base at J, with 19 bases between. The CDR3: CASSPQAWSERTDTQYF. CDR3 nucleotide sequence: TGTGCCAGTAGTCCCCAAGCATGGAGCGAGCGCACAGATACGCAGTATTTT.

CDR3 loop: CASSLLSGLAGPGSYF. The CDR3 nucleotides read TGTGCCAGCAGTTTGCTTTCAGGACTAGCGGGACCCGGGTCTTACTTC. The rearrangement joins TRBV28 to TRBJ2-7; the match to TRBD2 covers 12 bases. The CDR3 has 16 amino acids. J lost 13 bases, V lost 3 bases, and 16 bases had no gene match. CDR1 MDHEN and CDR2 SYDVKM come from the germline V gene. The variable domain in full, completed from reference TRBV28 and TRBJ2-7, reads DVKVTQSSRYLVKRTGEKVFLECVQDMDHENMFWYRQDPGLGLRLIYFSYDVKMKEKGDIPEGYSVSREKKERFSLILESASTNQTSMYLCASSLLSGLAGPGSYFGPGTRLTVT.

The V and J genes are TRBV27 and TRBJ2-7; D perhaps matches TRBD2 (6 bases). This CDR3 has 14 amino acids. V lost 4 bases, J lost 3 bases, and 13 bases lay in between. Germline V lookup: CDR1 MNHEY, CDR2 SMNVEV (reference sequence). The CDR3 loop reads CASSSGSRVYEQYF. DNA of the CDR3: TGTGCCAGCAGTTCCGGGAGTCGGGTCTACGAGCAGTACTTC.

CDR3 region: CACSVGRGAYEQYF. The CDR3 bases are TGTGCCTGCTCTGTGGGGCGTGGGGCTTACGAGCAGTACTTC. V and J are TRBV30 and TRBJ2-7; weak D call: TRBD1 (5 bases). V was shortened by 6 bases and J by 4 bases, with 19 bases between the two germline ends. The CDR3 spans 14 residues. Germline V gene lookup returns CDR1 GTSNPN and CDR2 SVGIG (reference sequence).

This clone was counted between two and nine times. This rearrangement joins TRBV28 to TRBJ1-1; 10 positions agree with TRBD1. The CDR3 extends over 17 amino acids. In germline, CDR1 is MDHEN, CDR2 SYDVKM. With 7 bases clipped from V and 3 bases from J, the junction kept 14 bases outside the gene matches. The CDR3 loop is CASKSPRDRGGYTEAFF. The DNA for the CDR3 is TGTGCCAGCAAAAGCCCCCGGGACAGGGGTGGATACACTGAAGCTTTCTTT. The variable domain in full, completed from reference TRBV28 and TRBJ1-1, reads DVKVTQSSRYLVKRTGEKVFLECVQDMDHENMFWYRQDPGLGLRLIYFSYDVKMKEKGDIPEGYSVSREKKERFSLILESASTNQTSMYLCASKSPRDRGGYTEAFFGQGTRLTVV.

The chain links TRBV2 to TRBJ2-7, with D possibly being TRBD1 (5 bases). The germline gives CDR1 SNHLY, CDR2 FYNNEI. V was trimmed by 6 bases and J by 1 base, leaving 13 bases between them. The CDR3 is 14 amino acids. CDR3 coding DNA: TGTGCCAGCAGGACCCAGGGCCCATCCTACGAGCAGTACTTC. It translates to CASRTQGPSYEQYF.

The chain uses TRBV18 and TRBJ1-5; TRBD1 might be the D (5 bases). The CDR3 has 15 amino acids. The germline CDR1 and CDR2 sequences are KGHSH and LQKENI. V lost 6 bases to trimming and J lost 0 bases, with 12 bases between them. This CDR3 is CASSRGDNSNQPQHF. CDR3 in DNA: TGTGCCAGCTCTCGGGGGGATAATAGCAATCAGCCCCAGCATTTT.

This chain uses TRBV2 with TRBJ1-1; 9 nucleotides agree with TRBD1. The CDR3 contains 15 residues. Germline CDR1 and CDR2: SNHLY and FYNNEI. With V trimmed by 6 bases and J by 0 bases, 5 bases remained unmatched. The CDR3 DNA reads TGTGCCAGCAGGGACCGGGACAGGGTGAACACTGAAGCTTTCTTT. As protein: CASRDRDRVNTEAFF.

J is TRBJ1-2 and V is TRBV6-6; D uncertain. Trimming removed 6 bases at V and 0 bases at J, with 5 bases between. Germline V lookup: CDR1 MNHNY, CDR2 SVGAGI (reference sequence). The CDR3 spans 12 residues. The CDR3 sequence is CASRGANYGYTF. DNA for the CDR3: TGTGCCAGCAGGGGAGCTAACTATGGCTACACCTTC.

The CDR3 sequence is CASSLSAGPTDTQYF. CDR3 nucleotide sequence: TGTGCCAGCAGTTTATCGGCGGGGCCCACAGATACGCAGTATTTT. The rearrangement joins TRBV27 to TRBJ2-3, with D maybe TRBD2 (6 bases). Looked up from germline, CDR1 is MNHEY and CDR2 is SMNVEV (reference sequence). V lost 0 bases and J 2 bases, leaving 9 bases between the germline ends. The CDR3 covers 15 residues.

V is TRBV28 and J is TRBJ2-5; D is unresolved. The CDR3 is made up of 13 amino acids. Trimming left V 1 base short and J 3 bases short, with 6 bases between. Germline V gives CDR1 MDHEN, CDR2 SYDVKM. The CDR3 coding sequence is TGTGCCAGCAGTTTATCCCCAAAAGAGACCCAGTACTTC. Its protein product is CASSLSPKETQYF.

The chain combines TRBV7-3 with TRBJ1-2; the D gene is possibly TRBD1 (5 bases). Trimming took off 8 bases at V and 2 bases at J, with 15 bases between the two ends. This CDR3 has 14 residues. The germline V gene encodes CDR1 SGHTA and CDR2 FQGTGA. The CDR3 DNA reads TGTGCCAGCGGCAAAGGGGCAGGCAACTATGGCTACACCTTC. The encoded protein is CASGKGAGNYGYTF.